In this sample, the clone carrying this T cell receptor (beta chain) turned up a few times. As yet, its antigen is unknown. Semi-nested PCR with Nested Universal Primer A followed constant-region reverse priming of full-length variable regions. TCRdb reprocessed the 5' RACE reads via MiXCR and lists one record per CDR3 protein. The sample has tens of thousands of distinct CDR3 sequences, 20% to 25% seen once. Study outcomes and limitations: Tumor memory CD4+ T cell TCR gene usage clustered with blood and lymph node memory CD4+ cells and lymph node naive CD4+ cells. Tumor-infiltrating Treg TCR alpha and beta sequences overlapped most with tumor naive CD4+ T cells, then blood naive.

Tregs were sorted as CD4+CD25+CD127-/low cells. Germline CDR1 is PRHDT and CDR2 is FYEKMQ (reference sequence). CDR3 length: 15 residues. The J segment lost 1 base and the V segment lost 1 base, leaving 4 bases of the junction unmatched. J is TRBJ2-7 and V is TRBV13, with 7 bases matching TRBD1. The sequencing input was Tregs sorted from blood. The receptor was derived from a female donor with breast cancer. The CDR3 is CASSLEGQLSYEQYF. CDR3 bases: TGTGCCAGCAGCTTAGAGGGACAGCTGTCCTACGAGCAGTACTTC. Filled out from reference TRBV13 and TRBJ2-7, the complete variable domain reads AAGVIQSPRHLIKEKRETATLKCYPIPRHDTVYWYQQGPGQDPQFLISFYEKMQSDKGSIPDRFSAQQFSDYHSELNMSSLELGDSALYFCASSLEGQLSYEQYFGPGTRLTVT.